This TCR beta chain was identified in a study of T cells in Graves' hyperthyroidism and ophthalmopathy. Study findings and constraints: The blood repertoire included most of the expanded thyroid clonotypes above 0.001.

The study enrolled patients aged 18 to 65 with newly diagnosed hyperthyroidism of under 2 months' duration. The sample of blood was obtained at first hyperthyroidism diagnosis (before any ophthalmopathy symptoms). The PBMCs were sourced from fresh peripheral blood (around 9.3 ml). Regions amplified from RNA transcripts were the TCR beta CDR3 regions. RT-PCR in the first round (using the HTBI primer set) targeted the TCR CDR3. In TCRdb, the multiplex PCR reads were re-called with MiXCR into one record per CDR3 protein. The repertoire consists of more than 300,000 distinct CDR3 sequences, with about 15% occurring once and the leading ten covering around a third. Germline lookup yields CDR1 MDHEN and CDR2 SYDVKM. The CDR3 has 14 amino acids. V was trimmed by 8 bases and J by 5 bases, leaving 19 bases between them. The sample holds many counts of this clonotype. Antigen: not known.

The chain combines TRBV28 with TRBJ2-7, with TRBD1 as a possible D gene (6 bases). This TCR came from a woman in her 30s with Graves' hyperthyroidism that later progressed to Graves' ophthalmopathy. Sequencing was done on a sample of blood. The CDR3 loop is CASYSPGQGNEQYF. Written as DNA, the CDR3 is TGTGCCAGCTATTCGCCGGGACAAGGAAACGAGCAGTACTTC.